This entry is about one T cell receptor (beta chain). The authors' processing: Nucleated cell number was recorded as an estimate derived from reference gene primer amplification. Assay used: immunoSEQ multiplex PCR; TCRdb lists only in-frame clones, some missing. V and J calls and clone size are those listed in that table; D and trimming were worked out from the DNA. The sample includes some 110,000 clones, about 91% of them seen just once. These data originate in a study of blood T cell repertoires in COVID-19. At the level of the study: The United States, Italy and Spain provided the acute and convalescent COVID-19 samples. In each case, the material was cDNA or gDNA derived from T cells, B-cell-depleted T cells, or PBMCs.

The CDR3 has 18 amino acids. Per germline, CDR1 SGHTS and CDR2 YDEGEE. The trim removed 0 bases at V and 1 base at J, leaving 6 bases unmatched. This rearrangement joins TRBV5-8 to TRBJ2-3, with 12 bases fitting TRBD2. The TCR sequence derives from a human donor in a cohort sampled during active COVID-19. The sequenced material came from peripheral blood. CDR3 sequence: CASSLGLAGAGGTDTQYF. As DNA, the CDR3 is TGTGCCAGCAGCTTGGGACTAGCGGGGGCCGGAGGCACAGATACGCAGTATTTT. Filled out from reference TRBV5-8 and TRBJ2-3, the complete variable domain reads EAGVTQSPTHLIKTRGQQATLRCSPISGHTSVYWYQQALGLGLQFLLWYDEGEERNRGNFPPRFSGRQFPNYSSELNVNALELEDSALYLCASSLGLAGAGGTDTQYFGPGTRLTVL.